One and the same sample provided the 13 T cell receptor beta chains below, sequenced in a study of T cell responses to AZD1222 COVID-19 vaccine. Method: immunoSEQ multiplex PCR; TCRdb's copy keeps in-frame clones and lacks some. The table includes 130,000 to 150,000 clones, just over 90% detected once. The input for sequencing was peripheral blood, taken on day 0 of AZD1222 vaccination. The receptors here all came from an adult in good health.

The chain joins TRBV5-6 to TRBJ2-1; 7 bases align to TRBD2. The CDR3 has 15 residues. CDR1 SGHDT and CDR2 YYEEEE come from the germline V gene. V shed 2 bases and J 0 bases; nucleotides not matched to a gene: 2. This chain's CDR3 is CASSFGRSSYNEQFF. The CDR3 nucleotides read TGTGCCAGCAGCTTCGGGAGGAGCTCCTACAATGAGCAGTTCTTC.

This clone was counted a single time. This chain joins TRBV11-2 and TRBJ1-1; D gene uncertain. The length of the CDR3 is 14 residues. Trimming took off 1 base at V and 3 bases at J, with 9 bases between the two ends. Germline CDR1 SGHAT, CDR2 FQNNGV. CDR3 nucleotide sequence: TGTGCCAGCAGCTTAGTCCGTCTGGACACTGAAGCTTTCTTT. This encodes CASSLVRLDTEAFF.

The J gene is TRBJ1-1, the V gene TRBV4-3, with TRBD1 matching 7 bases. From germline, CDR1 is LGHNA and CDR2 YSLEER. Germline trimming cut 1 base from V and 5 bases from J; bases unmatched to any gene: 4. This CDR3 region has 14 residues. The CDR3 here is CASSQVQGGTEAFF. The CDR3 DNA is TGCGCCAGCAGCCAAGTCCAGGGGGGGACTGAAGCTTTCTTT.

The chain has TRBV4-2 and TRBJ1-6; no clear D. Trimming stripped 0 bases from V and 10 bases from J, with 13 bases between. CDR1 LGHNA and CDR2 YNFKEQ come from the germline V gene. The length of the CDR3 is 15 residues. CDR3 DNA sequence: TGTGCCAGCAGCCAAGAGGTGCGGGCGCAGTCACCCCTCCACTTT. Protein product: CASSQEVRAQSPLHF.

The rearrangement uses TRBV7-2 and TRBJ1-5; possible D gene TRBD1, 6 bases. The CDR3 loop spans 13 amino acids. V lost 5 bases and J 4 bases, leaving 9 bases between the germline ends. CDR1 is SGHTA, CDR2 FQGNSA, per germline. The CDR3 region is CASSRQGNQPQHF. The CDR3 nucleotides are TGTGCCAGCAGCCGCCAGGGGAATCAGCCCCAGCATTTT.

This rearrangement joins TRBV7-9 to TRBJ2-2; D not certain. The CDR3 is made up of 18 amino acids. Germline CDR1 reads SEHNR; CDR2 reads FQNEAQ (reference sequence). V was trimmed by 1 base and J by 5 bases, leaving 20 bases between them. As DNA, the CDR3 is TGTGCCAGCAGCTTAGTAACCGGGTTGGGATCCGATACCGGGGAGCTGTTTTTT. This encodes CASSLVTGLGSDTGELFF.

The chain combines TRBV7-2 with TRBJ2-3; the match to TRBD1 covers 10 bases. CDR3 length equals 15 residues. Germline V gives CDR1 SGHTA, CDR2 FQGNSA. V trimming: 5 bases; J trimming: 4 bases; junction bases outside the gene matches: 6. In nucleotides, the CDR3 is TGTGCCAGCAGCGTGGGGACAGGGGTTCCAGATACGCAGTATTTT. Translation gives CASSVGTGVPDTQYF.

The V and J genes are TRBV15 and TRBJ1-4, with D tentatively TRBD1 (6 bases). The CDR3 extends over 14 amino acids. Trimming removed 4 bases at V and 8 bases at J, with 14 bases between. Germline V gene sequence: CDR1 LNHNV, CDR2 YYDKDF (reference sequence). The CDR3 nucleotides read TGTGCCACCAGCAAAGGACAGCTGAGAGAAAAACTGTTTTTT. Translation gives CATSKGQLREKLFF.

V usage is TRBV10-3 and J usage is TRBJ1-6, with 7 bases identical to TRBD1. J gave up 10 bases and V 3 bases, and 3 bases lay outside the gene matches. The CDR3 covers 13 residues. Germline-derived CDR1 and CDR2 are ENHRY and SYGVKD. The CDR3 reads CAISDDRDSPLHF. The CDR3 DNA is TGTGCCATCAGTGACGACAGGGACTCACCCCTCCACTTT.

The rearrangement uses TRBV6-5 and TRBJ1-4; 7 bases match TRBD1. This CDR3 is built from 15 residues. The germline gives CDR1 MNHEY, CDR2 SVGAGI. V lost 10 bases, J lost 8 bases, and 16 bases stayed unmatched. The CDR3 region has the DNA TGTGCCACCCGAAGATCGGAGGGGGCGCAAGAAAAACTGTTTTTT. Encoded protein: CATRRSEGAQEKLFF.

In its sample, this clone was seen once. This sequence joins TRBV30 and TRBJ1-1, with TRBD1 matching over 8 bases. CDR3 length: 13 residues. Germline trimming cut 3 bases from V and 2 bases from J; bases unmatched to any gene: 2. CDR1 is GTSNPN and CDR2 is SVGIG in the germline V gene (reference sequence). The DNA for the CDR3 is TGTGCCTGGAGGGGACAGGACAACACTGAAGCTTTCTTT. This sequence encodes CAWRGQDNTEAFF.

The gene calls are TRBV7-8 and TRBJ2-7; D is perhaps TRBD2 (6 bases). The CDR3 contains 13 residues. V lost 2 bases to trimming and J lost 5 bases, with 10 bases between them. The germline CDR1 and CDR2 sequences are SGHVS and FQNEAQ. As DNA, the CDR3 is TGTGCCAGCAGCTTAAAACGGAGGGACGAGCAGTACTTC. Its protein is CASSLKRRDEQYF.

The sample holds one count of this clone. This sequence joins TRBV7-2 and TRBJ2-2; D unclear. Trimming cost V 2 bases and J 1 base, with 2 bases left between them. Germline lookup yields CDR1 SGHTA and CDR2 FQGNSA. The CDR3 sequence is 13 residues long. CDR3 in DNA: TGTGCCAGCAGCTTACTGAACACCGGGGAGCTGTTTTTT. Protein sequence: CASSLLNTGELFF. Full variable domain (rest looked up from reference TRBV7-2 and TRBJ2-2): GAGVSQSPSNKVTEKGKDVELRCDPISGHTALYWYRQSLGQGLEFLIYFQGNSAPDKSGLPSDRFSAERTGGSVSTLTIQRTQQEDSAVYLCASSLLNTGELFFGEGSRLTVL.